The 13 T cell receptor beta chains given below trace back to one sample, sequenced in a study of OX40 agonist ivuxolimab in advanced cancers. Method: immunoSEQ multiplex PCR; TCRdb's copy keeps in-frame clones and lacks some. Of roughly 100,000 clones listed, about 90% were seen once; the top ten hold 0.79%. Sample: CD4+ or CD8+ T cells sorted from blood, taken in a trial of the OX40 agonist ivuxolimab. The receptors shown here come from an adult with an advanced solid tumor such as melanoma, head and neck, liver or kidney cancer.

This chain links TRBV6-5 with TRBJ1-2; a weak D match, TRBD1 (6 bases). The V gene's germline CDR1 is MNHEY and CDR2 SVGAGI. CDR3 length: 15 residues. V gave up 0 bases and J gave up 8 bases, with 16 bases separating them. Written as DNA, the CDR3 is TGTGCCAGCAGTTACTCGAGGGGGGGGGACCCCGGCTACACCTTC. Translated: CASSYSRGGDPGYTF.

A few counts support this clone. This rearrangement joins TRBV18 to TRBJ2-2; TRBD1 is a possible D gene (6 bases). The CDR3 sequence is 16 residues long. Trimming took off 3 bases at V and 5 bases at J, with 16 bases between the two ends. Looked up from germline, CDR1 is KGHSH and CDR2 is LQKENI. This CDR3 reads CASSPGTSGRTGELFF. CDR3 sequence (DNA): TGTGCCAGCTCACCCGGGACATCAGGCAGGACCGGGGAGCTGTTTTTT.

The CDR3 loop reads CASSIVGPGGNEQFF. DNA for the CDR3: TGTGCCAGCAGCATTGTGGGGCCAGGGGGAAATGAGCAGTTCTTC. The V call is TRBV11-2, the J call TRBJ2-1; 7 bases fit TRBD1. After removal of 5 bases from V and 7 bases from J, the junction contained 11 bases not matched to a gene. The CDR3 sequence is 15 residues long. Germline V gene sequence: CDR1 SGHAT, CDR2 FQNNGV.

The rearrangement uses TRBV9 and TRBJ2-5, with D possibly TRBD2 on 5 matching bases. The V end was cut by 1 base, the J end by 7 bases, with 14 bases between. Germline V gives CDR1 SGDLS, CDR2 YYNGEE. This CDR3 comprises 14 residues. Written as DNA, the CDR3 is TGTGCCAGCAGCGTAATGGAGGCGCTGGGGACCCAGTACTTC. As protein: CASSVMEALGTQYF.

The chain has TRBV6-5 and TRBJ2-7, with 9 bases that match TRBD1. CDR1 is MNHEY, CDR2 SVGAGI, per germline. The ends lost 7 bases at V and 2 bases at J; junction bases unmatched: 6. The CDR3 extends over 14 amino acids. CDR3 sequence: CASTPTGGPYEQYF. The CDR3 coding sequence is TGTGCCAGCACCCCGACAGGGGGGCCCTACGAGCAGTACTTC.

J is TRBJ1-5 and V is TRBV4-2, with D unresolved. This CDR3 has 14 residues. V lost 0 bases, J lost 8 bases, and 11 bases lay in between. The germline CDR1 and CDR2 sequences are LGHNA and YNFKEQ. The CDR3 DNA sequence: TGTGCCAGCAGCCAAGACCTATGGCGGGAGCCCCAGCATTTT. Its translation is CASSQDLWREPQHF.

The chain has TRBV7-7 and TRBJ2-1; weak D call: TRBD1 (7 bases). CDR1 and CDR2 (germline): SSHAT, FNYEAQ (reference sequence). The CDR3 sequence is 14 residues long. The CDR3 sequence is CASATAGGHNEQFF. The CDR3 DNA reads as TGTGCTAGCGCTACAGCAGGGGGGCACAATGAGCAGTTCTTC.

A single count supports this clone. This rearrangement joins TRBV30 to TRBJ2-5; 9 nucleotides line up with TRBD1. Germline V gives CDR1 GTSNPN, CDR2 SVGIG (reference sequence). Unmatched junction bases numbered 8, after V lost 2 bases and J lost 4 bases. CDR3 length: 15 amino acids. The CDR3 reads CAWSLTGGGPETQYF. The DNA of the CDR3 is TGTGCCTGGAGTCTCACAGGGGGCGGCCCAGAGACCCAGTACTTC.

The chain recombines TRBV7-2 with TRBJ1-1; 7 nucleotides match TRBD1. The CDR3 covers 13 residues. J lost 3 bases, V lost 3 bases, and 1 base had no gene match. CDR1 and CDR2 from the germline V gene are SGHTA and FQGNSA. The CDR3 spells CASSFTGDTEAFF. The DNA of the CDR3 is TGTGCCAGCAGCTTTACAGGGGACACTGAAGCTTTCTTT.

The chain links TRBV6-5 to TRBJ2-2; D may match TRBD1 or TRBD2 (5 bases each). V was trimmed by 6 bases and J by 4 bases, leaving 12 bases between them. Germline V gene lookup returns CDR1 MNHEY and CDR2 SVGAGI. The CDR3 sequence is 14 residues long. CDR3: CASSRPGPTGELFF. In DNA, the CDR3 is TGTGCCAGCAGCCGCCCGGGGCCCACCGGGGAGCTGTTTTTT.

This clone appeared a single time. The chain combines TRBV7-9 with TRBJ1-1, with D hard to call. Germline V lookup: CDR1 SEHNR, CDR2 FQNEAQ (reference sequence). The CDR3 spans 11 residues. The V gene lost 5 bases and the J gene lost 3 bases, with 4 bases spanning the gap. This CDR3 is CASSPDTEAFF. DNA of the CDR3: TGTGCCAGCAGCCCGGACACTGAAGCTTTCTTT.

The chain recombines TRBV11-2 with TRBJ2-3; 8 bases map to TRBD2. Germline V gene lookup returns CDR1 SGHAT and CDR2 FQNNGV. J lost 4 bases, V lost 3 bases, and 6 bases had no gene match. There are 15 residues in the CDR3. The CDR3 coding sequence is TGTGCCAGCAGCTTCGGGGGGGCCTTTCCAGATACGCAGTATTTT. Translating it yields CASSFGGAFPDTQYF.

This clone was picked up one time. The V call is TRBV27, the J call TRBJ1-6, with 7 nucleotides matching TRBD1. The ends lost 6 bases at V and 7 bases at J; junction bases unmatched: 3. This CDR3 is built from 13 residues. The germline gives CDR1 MNHEY, CDR2 SMNVEV (reference sequence). In DNA, the CDR3 is TGTGCCAGCAGGGACAGGAGCAATTCACCCCTCCACTTT. Translating gives CASRDRSNSPLHF.